In its sample, the clone carrying this TCR beta chain was seen a few times. Antigen unknown. A clone one base away is much larger, so this may be a read error. The draw of peripheral blood yielded approximately 10 milliliters from each donor. The source of the sample is a study of blood T cells in healthy people across ages. For the second PCR, which ran for roughly 6 to 12 cycles, a sample-barcoded 5' primer and a J-beta primer mix were used. Via MiXCR, TCRdb re-called the 5' RACE reads, giving one row per CDR3 protein. The repertoire holds approximately 1.5 million distinct CDR3 sequences, approximately 32% seen once, with around 10% in the top ten. Notes on the study in general: The fall in TCR beta diversity per million T cells was roughly linear with age.

Sequencing input: blood. This TCR was sampled from a woman in her 30s in good health.

The CDR3 bases are TGTGCCGGCACACCGGGCAGTTACAATGAGCAGTTCTTC. As protein: CAGTPGSYNEQFF. J is TRBJ2-1 and V is TRBV6-6; D not certain. Germline V gene lookup returns CDR1 MNHNY and CDR2 SVGAGI (reference sequence). The CDR3 has 13 residues. V lost 11 bases and J lost 4, with 15 bases in between.